The text below deals with one T cell receptor beta chain. The age range of participants was about 18 to 100 years, with residence in about two dozen US areas. Categorization into cohorts depended on clinical history that participants reported. The germline CDR1 and CDR2 sequences are SGHAT and FQDESV (reference sequence). V was pared by 3 bases and J by 3 bases, with 9 bases of the junction left unmatched. The CDR3 sequence is 16 residues long. The data originate from a study of blood T cell repertoires in COVID-19. About the study: The United States, Italy and Spain were the sources of the acute and convalescent COVID-19 samples.

In the authors' methods: Reference gene primer amplification gave nucleated cell count estimates. Using immunoSEQ multiplex PCR, the repertoire was profiled, and TCRdb retains in-frame clones only, with some absent. Clone size and the V and J calls come from that table; the DNA yielded D and trimming. Among a few hundred thousand clones listed, 86% were seen once. Sequences were obtained from PBMCs or T cells enriched from blood (not recorded which). The rearrangement joins TRBV11-1 to TRBJ2-7; TRBD1 matches 9 bases. The receptor comes from a woman aged 40 to 50 with acute COVID-19. CDR3 residues: CASSLGVGTGNYEQYF. The CDR3 DNA is TGTGCCAGCAGCTTGGGCGTCGGGACAGGGAACTACGAGCAGTACTTC.